Listed here is a single TCR beta chain. Its antigen is not known. This specimen comes from a study of blood T cells in healthy people across ages. Study-wide points: Possibly, changes in expanded clonotypes were confounded because donor CMV status was unknown.

Germline-derived CDR1 and CDR2 are SNHLY and FYNNEI. This CDR3 is built from 16 residues. Germline trimming cut 4 bases from V and 0 bases from J; bases unmatched to any gene: 8. Through a sample-barcoded 5' primer and a J-beta primer mix, a second PCR was run for about 6 to 11 cycles. In TCRdb, the 5' RACE reads were re-called with MiXCR into one record per CDR3 protein. The sample consists of around 1,900,000 distinct CDR3 sequences, approximately 40% of them appearing once. V usage is TRBV2 and J usage is TRBJ2-7; 8 bases are a match to TRBD1. The sequenced sample consisted of blood. This TCR was sampled from a human donor in good health. The CDR3 is CASSVQRDRSSYEQYF. The CDR3 DNA sequence: TGTGCCAGCAGTGTACAGAGGGACAGGAGCTCCTACGAGCAGTACTTC.